This entry lists 7 T cell receptor beta chains sequenced from one sample in a study of shared clonotypes between healthy human individuals. The protocol was immunoSEQ multiplex PCR, while the TCRdb copy is restricted to in-frame clones and leaves out a portion. The repertoire has around 690,000 clones, about 92% of them found once; the top ten carry 34%. Input material: memory CD8+ T cells from PBMCs. Stated subset: CD45RO+ cells pooled with CCR7-negative TemRA cells. These receptor sequences come from a young man in good health. Some clones in this sample may be carry-over from other donors' samples.

As DNA, the CDR3 is TGTGCCAGCAGTGATTCCGGGACTAGCGGGGGCGAGCAGTTCTTC. Residues: CASSDSGTSGGEQFF. The chain is built from TRBV6-4 and TRBJ2-1, with TRBD2 matching over 14 bases. Looked up from germline, CDR1 is MRHNA and CDR2 is SNTAGT. The CDR3 runs to 15 residues. V shed 3 bases, J shed 10 bases, and the junction held 5 bases outside the gene matches.

This clone came up once. The chain joins TRBV19 to TRBJ1-5; 9 bases are a match to TRBD1. This CDR3 comprises 14 residues. V lost 10 bases, J lost 4 bases, and 8 bases stayed unmatched. The germline gives CDR1 LNHDA, CDR2 SQIVND (reference sequence). The CDR3 here is CAIPGTGINQPQHF. Written as DNA, the CDR3 is TGTGCCATTCCCGGGACAGGGATTAATCAGCCCCAGCATTTT.

The chain links TRBV7-8 to TRBJ2-1; a possible D gene is TRBD1 (6 bases). The germline V gene has CDR1 SGHVS and CDR2 FQNEAQ. The CDR3 loop spans 13 amino acids. V was pared by 4 bases and J by 5 bases, with 9 bases between. CDR3 residues: CASSSYRDNEQFF. The DNA for the CDR3 is TGTGCCAGCAGCTCCTACAGGGACAATGAGCAGTTCTTC.

The V call is TRBV19, the J call TRBJ1-1; 8 bases are shared with TRBD1. This CDR3 comprises 16 residues. In germline, CDR1 is LNHDA, CDR2 SQIVND (reference sequence). Trimming removed 6 bases from V and 5 bases from J; junction bases left unmatched: 14. The CDR3 DNA reads TGTGCCAGTAGGACTACCCGTTACAGGGGGAGGACTGAAGCTTTCTTT. Its protein product is CASRTTRYRGRTEAFF.

The chain uses TRBV28 and TRBJ1-2; D not certain. Trimming removed 10 bases from V and 5 bases from J, with 8 bases in between. Germline V gene lookup returns CDR1 MDHEN and CDR2 SYDVKM. The CDR3 loop spans 10 amino acids. CDR3 bases: TGTGCCACCAGATATTATGGCTACACCTTC. This codes for CATRYYGYTF.

V gene TRBV30 combines with J gene TRBJ2-3; maybe TRBD1 (5 bases). The V end was cut by 4 bases, the J end by 3 bases, with 14 bases between. The length of the CDR3 is 14 residues. Germline V lookup: CDR1 GTSNPN, CDR2 SVGIG (reference sequence). The CDR3 bases are TGTGCCTGGACCCAGGGAAGTGGGACAGATACGCAGTATTTT. This gives the protein CAWTQGSGTDTQYF.

CDR3 coding DNA: TGTGCCAGCAGCCGGACTGAGGTGGAGCTGTTTTTT. It encodes CASSRTEVELFF. V and J are TRBV28 and TRBJ2-2; D might be TRBD2 (5 bases). Germline V lookup: CDR1 MDHEN, CDR2 SYDVKM. V lost 6 bases, J lost 10 bases, and 12 bases lay in between. This CDR3 spans 12 amino acids.